This TCR beta chain emerged from a study of blood T cell repertoires in COVID-19. Study in general: Sites in the United States, Italy and Spain provided acute and convalescent COVID-19 samples. From T cells, B-cell-depleted T cells, or PBMCs came the material, which was cDNA or gDNA.

Trimming cost V 5 bases and J 6 bases, with 17 bases left between them. Germline loops: CDR1 SGHKS, CDR2 YYEKEE (reference sequence). The CDR3 consists of 14 residues. Only a few counts were recorded for this clone. Repertoires were generated with immunoSEQ multiplex PCR, while TCRdb's copy carries only in-frame clones and drops some. Here the sample spans about 100,000 clones, roughly 85% being singletons. The sequencing sample was made of peripheral blood. The chain employs TRBV5-5 and TRBJ2-5; tentatively, D is TRBD1 (6 bases). This sequence was found in a man between 65 and 85 years old with active or convalescent COVID-19. In DNA, the CDR3 is TGTGCCAGCAGTCTTGAGGGGCAGGGGCAGACCCAGTACTTC. Amino acid sequence: CASSLEGQGQTQYF.